Listed below are T cell receptor beta chains from one sample, sequenced in a study of blood T cell repertoires in COVID-19. The repertoire was sequenced with immunoSEQ multiplex PCR; TCRdb's copy has only in-frame clones and lacks some. The repertoire holds about 81,000 clones, with roughly four fifths as singletons. Sequenced input: peripheral blood. The receptor source for this set is a human donor in a cohort sampled during active COVID-19. Both conserved end residues are part of each CDR3. Expanded clones are given a class, and other clones once, few, many or no size at all.

CDR3aa: CSADRDGAFF; v_gene: TRBV20-1; j_gene: TRBJ1-1; abundance: .
CDR3aa: CASSLVAGGSTGELFF; v_gene: TRBV7-2; j_gene: TRBJ2-2; abundance: .
CDR3aa: CASSPIGRLQSTDTQYF; v_gene: TRBV3-1/TRBV3-2; j_gene: TRBJ2-3; abundance: .
CDR3aa: CAPRRGGGYTF; v_gene: TRBV7-2; j_gene: TRBJ1-2; abundance: once
CDR3aa: CASSQEGQEVRYSGANVLTF; v_gene: TRBV4-1; j_gene: TRBJ2-6; abundance: .
CDR3aa: CASSPSTNEKLFF; v_gene: TRBV4-2; j_gene: TRBJ1-4; abundance: .
CDR3aa: CSVQDRYNSPLHF; v_gene: TRBV29-1; j_gene: TRBJ1-6; abundance: .
CDR3aa: CASSWGQGEGDTQYF; v_gene: TRBV7-3; j_gene: TRBJ2-3; abundance: .
CDR3aa: CASAGTGRNQPQHF; v_gene: TRBV27; j_gene: TRBJ1-5; abundance: .
CDR3aa: CASSEGGRKAKNIQYF; v_gene: TRBV2; j_gene: TRBJ2-4; abundance: .
CDR3aa: CASSIGTGDAGANVLTF; v_gene: TRBV19; j_gene: TRBJ2-6; abundance: .
CDR3aa: CASSDLNMGGLNTGELFF; v_gene: TRBV25-1; j_gene: TRBJ2-2; abundance: .
CDR3aa: CASSPSLLQGRNGYTF; v_gene: TRBV7-2; j_gene: TRBJ1-2; abundance: once
CDR3aa: CATSDGIYNEQFF; v_gene: TRBV24-1; j_gene: TRBJ2-1; abundance: .
CDR3aa: CASSLDLAGVYEQYF; v_gene: TRBV5-5; j_gene: TRBJ2-7; abundance: .
CDR3aa: CASSQGTGNYGYTF; v_gene: TRBV18; j_gene: TRBJ1-2; abundance: few
CDR3aa: CASSHLGETAGGYTF; v_gene: TRBV3-1/TRBV3-2; j_gene: TRBJ1-2; abundance: .
CDR3aa: CASSTGQGNYYGYTF; v_gene: TRBV7-9; j_gene: TRBJ1-2; abundance: few
CDR3aa: CASSFRTSSGNTIYF; v_gene: TRBV5-8; j_gene: TRBJ1-3; abundance: .
CDR3aa: CASRGQYNQPQHF; v_gene: TRBV6-5; j_gene: TRBJ1-5; abundance: .
CDR3aa: CASSLTTGPNQPQHF; v_gene: TRBV7-2; j_gene: TRBJ1-5; abundance: .
CDR3aa: CASSLGQLPYYEQYF; v_gene: TRBV11-3; j_gene: TRBJ2-7; abundance: .
CDR3aa: CASSSETGVTGTDTQYF; v_gene: TRBV19; j_gene: TRBJ2-3; abundance: .
CDR3aa: CASSPGGNGNQPQHF; v_gene: TRBV7-2; j_gene: TRBJ1-5; abundance: .
CDR3aa: CAISAQGANTEAFF; v_gene: TRBV10-3; j_gene: TRBJ1-1; abundance: .
CDR3aa: CASPGIGNTIYF; v_gene: TRBV30; j_gene: TRBJ1-3; abundance: .
CDR3aa: CASSSGVRDRYGYTF; v_gene: TRBV11-2; j_gene: TRBJ1-2; abundance: .
CDR3aa: CASSLGAGDTEAFF; v_gene: TRBV11-3; j_gene: TRBJ1-1; abundance: medium-sized
CDR3aa: CASSVGGSSTDTQYF; v_gene: TRBV9; j_gene: TRBJ2-3; abundance: .
CDR3aa: CASRRDYNEQFF; v_gene: TRBV5-4; j_gene: TRBJ2-1; abundance: .
CDR3aa: CASRVSGPETQYF; v_gene: TRBV5-1; j_gene: TRBJ2-5; abundance: .
CDR3aa: CASSLGTVFSYEQYF; v_gene: TRBV7-6; j_gene: TRBJ2-7; abundance: .
CDR3aa: CASSPVSNTEAFF; v_gene: TRBV5-1; j_gene: TRBJ1-1; abundance: .
CDR3aa: CASSQDTRAYEQYF; v_gene: TRBV4-3; j_gene: TRBJ2-7; abundance: .
CDR3aa: CASSRHVGETQYF; v_gene: TRBV6-5; j_gene: TRBJ2-5; abundance: .
CDR3aa: CASRESGTGWRTEAFF; v_gene: TRBV25-1; j_gene: TRBJ1-1; abundance: .
CDR3aa: CASGGQQGGFTEAFF; v_gene: TRBV12-5; j_gene: TRBJ1-1; abundance: .
CDR3aa: CASSSEQGIGGYTF; v_gene: TRBV7-9; j_gene: TRBJ1-2; abundance: .
CDR3aa: CASGLGGRSATDTQYF; v_gene: TRBV12-5; j_gene: TRBJ2-3; abundance: .
CDR3aa: CASTKNGGVQETQYF; v_gene: TRBV5-1; j_gene: TRBJ2-5; abundance: .
CDR3aa: CASSSMVGEGYTF; v_gene: TRBV7-9; j_gene: TRBJ1-2; abundance: .
CDR3aa: CASSSYGFQGVNQPQHF; v_gene: TRBV27; j_gene: TRBJ1-5; abundance: once
CDR3aa: CASSRTGIEQYF; v_gene: TRBV6-5; j_gene: TRBJ2-7; abundance: .
CDR3aa: CASSLVGSDQPQHF; v_gene: TRBV5-4; j_gene: TRBJ1-5; abundance: few
CDR3aa: CASSVRQGAIYEQYF; v_gene: TRBV6-5; j_gene: TRBJ2-7; abundance: .
CDR3aa: CASSGLEGRSNQPQHF; v_gene: TRBV6-1; j_gene: TRBJ1-5; abundance: .
CDR3aa: CASTRTGMNTEAFF; v_gene: TRBV25-1; j_gene: TRBJ1-1; abundance: .
CDR3aa: CASSQRTGPEGTQYF; v_gene: TRBV4-3; j_gene: TRBJ2-3; abundance: .
CDR3aa: CSVGGEQPQHF; v_gene: TRBV29-1; j_gene: TRBJ1-5; abundance: few
CDR3aa: CASSLIQGKDEKLFF; v_gene: TRBV11-1; j_gene: TRBJ1-4; abundance: .
CDR3aa: CASSRWASGDTEAFF; v_gene: TRBV11-2; j_gene: TRBJ1-1; abundance: few
CDR3aa: CASSYQGDRSPLHF; v_gene: TRBV6-5; j_gene: TRBJ1-6; abundance: .
CDR3aa: CASSPTGLGGELFF; v_gene: TRBV19; j_gene: TRBJ2-2; abundance: .
CDR3aa: CASSMTSGGTDTQYF; v_gene: TRBV13; j_gene: TRBJ2-3; abundance: .
CDR3aa: CASSIVSRASNSPLHF; v_gene: TRBV19; j_gene: TRBJ1-6; abundance: once
CDR3aa: CATGQGGQGEQYF; v_gene: TRBV10-3; j_gene: TRBJ2-7; abundance: .
CDR3aa: CASSPRTEAFF; v_gene: TRBV7-2; j_gene: TRBJ1-1; abundance: medium-sized
CDR3aa: CASSGLAGGLETQYF; v_gene: TRBV3-1/TRBV3-2; j_gene: TRBJ2-5; abundance: .